A selection of T cell receptor beta chains follows, all from one sample in a study of tumor-infiltrating lymphocytes in localized non-small cell lung cancer. The data were produced by immunoSEQ multiplex PCR, yet TCRdb's version contains in-frame clones alone and is incomplete. Of approximately 15,000 clones listed, 75% to 85% were seen once; the top ten hold 10%. The sequenced sample was uninvolved lung tissue not adjacent to the tumor. The source is a human donor with non-small cell lung cancer. Each CDR3 is given with its conserved first and last residue. Fields, in order: V gene, D gene, J gene, clone size, CDR3 protein, CDR3 DNA. The D gene is left open where the match is weak. Where a row states a size, it is once, few, many or the class of an expanded clone; other rows omit it.

V gene: TRBV19
D gene: NA
J gene: TRBJ1-3
clone size: NA
CDR3 protein: CASSSGGVYSGNTIYF
CDR3 DNA: TGTGCCAGTAGTTCGGGCGGTGTCTACTCTGGAAACACCATATATTTT

V gene: TRBV28
D gene: TRBD2
J gene: TRBJ2-7
clone size: few
CDR3 protein: CASRQPGLRYEQYF
CDR3 DNA: TGTGCCAGCAGACAGCCGGGACTAAGATACGAGCAGTACTTC

V gene: TRBV5-1
D gene: TRBD1
J gene: TRBJ1-4
clone size: NA
CDR3 protein: CASRRDRGLSNEKLFF
CDR3 DNA: TGCGCCAGCAGACGGGACAGGGGGCTCAGTAATGAAAAACTGTTTTTT

V gene: TRBV7-6
D gene: NA
J gene: TRBJ2-6
clone size: NA
CDR3 protein: CASSFGLSGSGANVLTF
CDR3 DNA: TGTGCCAGCAGCTTCGGCCTGAGTGGGTCTGGGGCCAACGTCCTGACTTTC

V gene: TRBV6-1
D gene: TRBD2
J gene: TRBJ2-1
clone size: once
CDR3 protein: CASKGQRGTDNEQFF
CDR3 DNA: TGTGCCAGCAAAGGGCAGCGGGGCACCGACAATGAGCAGTTCTTC

V gene: TRBV6-5
D gene: NA
J gene: TRBJ2-1
clone size: NA
CDR3 protein: CASSIQPNPYNEQFF
CDR3 DNA: TGTGCCAGCAGTATACAGCCCAACCCGTACAATGAGCAGTTCTTC

V gene: TRBV30
D gene: NA
J gene: TRBJ1-5
clone size: NA
CDR3 protein: CAWSVLGGQPQHF
CDR3 DNA: TGTGCCTGGAGTGTACTCGGTGGTCAGCCCCAGCATTTT

V gene: TRBV5-1
D gene: NA
J gene: TRBJ2-1
clone size: NA
CDR3 protein: CASSLAPGGNEQFF
CDR3 DNA: TGCGCCAGCAGCCTAGCTCCCGGCGGAAATGAGCAGTTCTTC

V gene: TRBV19
D gene: TRBD2
J gene: TRBJ2-5
clone size: NA
CDR3 protein: CASSIDGLSRTSGYQETQYF
CDR3 DNA: TGTGCCAGTAGTATAGATGGCCTTTCTCGGACTAGCGGCTACCAAGAGACCCAGTACTTC

V gene: TRBV5-4
D gene: TRBD2
J gene: TRBJ2-7
clone size: NA
CDR3 protein: CASSPGTSGEYEQYF
CDR3 DNA: TGTGCCAGCAGTCCCGGGACTAGCGGGGAATACGAGCAGTACTTC

V gene: TRBV5-1
D gene: TRBD2
J gene: TRBJ2-2
clone size: NA
CDR3 protein: CASSPGTSGSRELFF
CDR3 DNA: TGCGCCAGCAGCCCCGGGACTAGCGGTTCCCGGGAGCTGTTTTTT

V gene: TRBV20-1
D gene: NA
J gene: TRBJ2-5
clone size: NA
CDR3 protein: CSVRRETQYF
CDR3 DNA: TGCAGTGTGAGGAGGGAGACCCAGTACTTC

V gene: TRBV5-1
D gene: TRBD2
J gene: TRBJ2-1
clone size: once
CDR3 protein: CASSPSHPTSGSSSYNEQFF
CDR3 DNA: TGCGCCAGCAGCCCATCACACCCTACTAGCGGGAGTTCATCCTACAATGAGCAGTTCTTC

V gene: TRBV5-1
D gene: TRBD2
J gene: TRBJ2-3
clone size: NA
CDR3 protein: CASIIGTSGSSDTQYF
CDR3 DNA: TGCGCCAGCATTATAGGGACTAGCGGGAGTTCAGATACGCAGTATTTT

V gene: TRBV20-1
D gene: NA
J gene: TRBJ1-1
clone size: NA
CDR3 protein: CSARLNTEAFF
CDR3 DNA: TGCAGTGCTAGATTGAACACTGAAGCTTTCTTT

V gene: TRBV7-9
D gene: TRBD2
J gene: TRBJ2-7
clone size: few
CDR3 protein: CASSFGTSEDEQYF
CDR3 DNA: TGTGCCAGCAGCTTCGGGACTAGCGAGGACGAGCAGTACTTC

V gene: TRBV19
D gene: NA
J gene: TRBJ2-3
clone size: NA
CDR3 protein: CASSIGDLVGTDTQYF
CDR3 DNA: TGTGCCAGTAGTATCGGGGACCTGGTGGGTACAGATACGCAGTATTTT

V gene: TRBV18
D gene: TRBD1
J gene: TRBJ2-7
clone size: few
CDR3 protein: CASSPLGTGYYEQYF
CDR3 DNA: TGTGCCAGCTCACCGCTCGGGACAGGATACTACGAGCAGTACTTC

V gene: TRBV5-1
D gene: NA
J gene: TRBJ1-2
clone size: few
CDR3 protein: CASSLPGREGYGYTF
CDR3 DNA: TGCGCCAGCAGCCTCCCGGGACGGGAGGGGTATGGCTACACCTTC

V gene: TRBV12-5
D gene: TRBD2
J gene: TRBJ2-1
clone size: NA
CDR3 protein: CASGLVSGSSEFF
CDR3 DNA: TGTGCTAGTGGTTTGGTTAGCGGGAGTTCTGAGTTCTTC

V gene: TRBV5-1
D gene: NA
J gene: TRBJ2-2
clone size: NA
CDR3 protein: CASSFPAGELFF
CDR3 DNA: TGCGCCAGCAGCTTCCCGGCCGGGGAGCTGTTTTTT

V gene: TRBV6-1
D gene: TRBD1
J gene: TRBJ2-5
clone size: few
CDR3 protein: CASSEATGGAETQYF
CDR3 DNA: TGTGCCAGCAGTGAAGCGACAGGGGGCGCGGAGACCCAGTACTTC

V gene: TRBV5-5
D gene: NA
J gene: TRBJ2-1
clone size: NA
CDR3 protein: CASSERVEYNEQFF
CDR3 DNA: TGTGCCAGCAGCGAGCGGGTCGAGTACAATGAGCAGTTCTTC

V gene: TRBV5-1
D gene: NA
J gene: TRBJ1-1
clone size: NA
CDR3 protein: CASSLDGRGTDTEAFF
CDR3 DNA: TGCGCCAGCAGCTTGGATGGCAGGGGAACGGACACTGAAGCTTTCTTT

V gene: TRBV9
D gene: TRBD1
J gene: TRBJ1-1
clone size: NA
CDR3 protein: CASSSRTGFHTEAFF
CDR3 DNA: TGTGCCAGCAGCAGCCGGACAGGGTTTCACACTGAAGCTTTCTTT

V gene: TRBV18
D gene: TRBD2
J gene: TRBJ2-1
clone size: NA
CDR3 protein: CASSLWIAGDNEQFF
CDR3 DNA: TGTGCCAGCTCACTCTGGATAGCGGGTGACAATGAGCAGTTCTTC

V gene: TRBV6-1
D gene: NA
J gene: TRBJ2-2
clone size: NA
CDR3 protein: CASSFGRVTGELFF
CDR3 DNA: TGTGCCAGCAGTTTCGGACGGGTGACCGGGGAGCTGTTTTTT

V gene: TRBV7-2
D gene: TRBD2
J gene: TRBJ2-7
clone size: NA
CDR3 protein: CASSTGLAEANEQYF
CDR3 DNA: TGTGCCAGCAGTACAGGACTAGCGGAGGCTAACGAGCAGTACTTC

V gene: TRBV28
D gene: NA
J gene: TRBJ1-2
clone size: NA
CDR3 protein: CASSSPWTGNYGYTF
CDR3 DNA: TGTGCCAGCAGTTCTCCCTGGACGGGAAACTATGGCTACACCTTC

V gene: TRBV2
D gene: TRBD2
J gene: TRBJ2-7
clone size: NA
CDR3 protein: CASSAGLAIEQYF
CDR3 DNA: TGTGCCAGCAGTGCCGGACTAGCGATAGAGCAGTACTTC

V gene: TRBV4-2
D gene: TRBD1
J gene: TRBJ2-3
clone size: NA
CDR3 protein: CASSRYPGQGTDTQYF
CDR3 DNA: TGTGCCAGCAGCCGTTATCCGGGACAGGGAACGGATACGCAGTATTTT

V gene: TRBV21-1
D gene: NA
J gene: TRBJ1-5
clone size: few
CDR3 protein: CASSKGGGREPQHF
CDR3 DNA: TGTGCCAGCAGCAAAGGGGGGGGAAGGGAGCCCCAGCATTTT

V gene: TRBV19
D gene: NA
J gene: TRBJ1-5
clone size: NA
CDR3 protein: CASTLDSHSNQPQHF
CDR3 DNA: TGTGCCAGTACCTTGGACAGTCATAGCAATCAGCCCCAGCATTTT

V gene: TRBV19
D gene: NA
J gene: TRBJ2-2
clone size: NA
CDR3 protein: CASSQTGWELFF
CDR3 DNA: TGTGCCAGTAGCCAGACAGGTTGGGAGCTGTTTTTT

V gene: TRBV6-6
D gene: NA
J gene: TRBJ2-1
clone size: NA
CDR3 protein: CASSYRGIGSEQFF
CDR3 DNA: TGTGCCAGCAGTTACCGGGGAATCGGGAGTGAGCAGTTCTTC

V gene: TRBV21-1
D gene: NA
J gene: TRBJ2-1
clone size: NA
CDR3 protein: CASSAGTSNEQFF
CDR3 DNA: TGTGCCAGCAGCGCCGGGACCTCCAATGAGCAGTTCTTC

V gene: TRBV9
D gene: TRBD1
J gene: TRBJ1-1
clone size: NA
CDR3 protein: CASSGRTGPLNTEAFF
CDR3 DNA: TGTGCCAGCAGCGGACGGACAGGGCCCCTGAACACTGAAGCTTTCTTT

V gene: TRBV19
D gene: TRBD1
J gene: TRBJ1-2
clone size: NA
CDR3 protein: CASSLTGQGGYGYTF
CDR3 DNA: TGTGCCAGTAGTCTGACGGGGCAGGGGGGTTATGGCTACACCTTC

V gene: TRBV7-3
D gene: NA
J gene: TRBJ1-1
clone size: NA
CDR3 protein: CASSLIGGTNTEAFF
CDR3 DNA: TGTGCCAGCAGCTTAATAGGCGGGACGAACACTGAAGCTTTCTTT

V gene: TRBV11-2
D gene: NA
J gene: TRBJ2-5
clone size: once
CDR3 protein: CASSGSLGETQYF
CDR3 DNA: TGTGCCAGCAGTGGTAGCCTGGGGGAGACCCAGTACTTC

V gene: TRBV28
D gene: NA
J gene: TRBJ1-1
clone size: few
CDR3 protein: CASLYRGAGNTEAFF
CDR3 DNA: TGTGCCAGCCTTTATCGGGGCGCAGGGAACACTGAAGCTTTCTTT

V gene: TRBV7-6
D gene: NA
J gene: TRBJ1-1
clone size: NA
CDR3 protein: CASSLGGTSAEAFF
CDR3 DNA: TGTGCCAGCAGCTTAGGGGGGACTAGTGCTGAAGCTTTCTTT

V gene: TRBV12-5
D gene: NA
J gene: TRBJ1-2
clone size: few
CDR3 protein: CASGLDHIGNTF
CDR3 DNA: TGTGCTAGTGGTTTGGACCATATCGGCAACACCTTC

V gene: TRBV5-1
D gene: NA
J gene: TRBJ2-7
clone size: NA
CDR3 protein: CASSFALSYYEQYF
CDR3 DNA: TGCGCCAGCAGCTTTGCGTTGTCGTACTACGAGCAGTACTTC

V gene: TRBV7-6
D gene: NA
J gene: TRBJ2-1
clone size: NA
CDR3 protein: CASSPSRAANEQFF
CDR3 DNA: TGTGCCAGCAGCCCCTCCCGGGCAGCGAATGAGCAGTTCTTC

V gene: TRBV28
D gene: NA
J gene: TRBJ1-1
clone size: NA
CDR3 protein: CASSLQGKAFF
CDR3 DNA: TGTGCCAGCAGTTTACAAGGGAAAGCTTTCTTT

V gene: TRBV5-1
D gene: TRBD2
J gene: TRBJ2-2
clone size: once
CDR3 protein: CASSKLAGVSGTGELFF
CDR3 DNA: TGCGCCAGCAGTAAACTAGCGGGAGTATCGGGTACCGGGGAGCTGTTTTTT

V gene: TRBV2
D gene: NA
J gene: TRBJ1-1
clone size: NA
CDR3 protein: CASSGGSGSTEAFF
CDR3 DNA: TGTGCCAGCAGTGGGGGGTCTGGGAGCACTGAAGCTTTCTTT

V gene: TRBV5-1
D gene: TRBD1
J gene: TRBJ1-1
clone size: NA
CDR3 protein: CASSLGMRTTGVNTEAFF
CDR3 DNA: TGCGCCAGCAGCTTGGGGATGAGGACAACAGGGGTGAACACTGAAGCTTTCTTT

V gene: TRBV5-1
D gene: TRBD1
J gene: TRBJ2-3
clone size: NA
CDR3 protein: CASSVGQTSSTDTQYF
CDR3 DNA: TGCGCCAGCAGCGTGGGACAGACTTCTAGCACAGATACGCAGTATTTT

V gene: TRBV6-6
D gene: TRBD1
J gene: TRBJ2-2
clone size: medium-sized
CDR3 protein: CASSGTDTGELFF
CDR3 DNA: TGTGCCAGCAGCGGGACAGACACCGGGGAGCTGTTTTTT

V gene: TRBV2
D gene: NA
J gene: TRBJ2-1
clone size: NA
CDR3 protein: CASSEVRVEVRQFF
CDR3 DNA: TGTGCCAGCAGTGAAGTTCGTGTTGAGGTTCGTCAGTTCTTC

V gene: TRBV4-2
D gene: NA
J gene: TRBJ2-3
clone size: once
CDR3 protein: CASSQDRNTDTQYF
CDR3 DNA: TGTGCCAGCAGCCAAGACCGGAACACAGATACGCAGTATTTT

V gene: TRBV7-6
D gene: NA
J gene: TRBJ2-2
clone size: medium-sized
CDR3 protein: CASSLGQNTGELFF
CDR3 DNA: TGTGCCAGCAGCTTAGGGCAGAACACCGGGGAGCTGTTTTTT

V gene: TRBV27
D gene: NA
J gene: TRBJ1-5
clone size: NA
CDR3 protein: CASSLTHLAIQPQHF
CDR3 DNA: TGTGCCAGCAGTTTGACCCATTTGGCAATTCAGCCCCAGCATTTT

V gene: TRBV5-1
D gene: TRBD1
J gene: TRBJ2-7
clone size: NA
CDR3 protein: CASSLSGQGDQQYF
CDR3 DNA: TGCGCCAGCAGCTTATCAGGACAGGGGGATCAGCAGTACTTC

V gene: TRBV5-4
D gene: NA
J gene: TRBJ2-3
clone size: NA
CDR3 protein: CASSLSRGTTDTQYF
CDR3 DNA: TGTGCCAGCAGCCTTTCTAGGGGGACCACAGATACGCAGTATTTT